One sample yielded the 22 T cell receptor beta chains listed below, sequenced in a study of type 1 regulatory T cells. These receptors lack a known antigen. TCRdb analysed the reads with MiXCR anew, one entry per CDR3 protein. The sample has 63,000 or so distinct CDR3 sequences; approximately 50% are singletons. Sequencing was performed on cultured non-Tr1 T cells, either the whole culture or a sorted T cell fraction (not recorded which). The receptors shown here come from a human donor in good health.

This chain connects TRBV6-2 or TRBV6-3 to TRBJ1-2, with no clear D. Trimming removed 0 bases at V and 4 bases at J, with 9 bases between. There are 14 residues in the CDR3. Germline assignment: CDR1 MNHEY and CDR2 SVGEGT. CDR3 coding DNA: TGTGCCAGCAGTTACTCCCCCGAAATCTATGGCTACACCTTC. This translates into CASSYSPEIYGYTF.

This chain joins TRBV9 and TRBJ2-7; 7 nucleotides line up with TRBD2. With 0 bases clipped from V and 0 bases from J, the junction kept 6 bases outside the gene matches. Germline CDR1 and CDR2: SGDLS and YYNGEE. The CDR3 spans 16 residues. The CDR3 is CASSVGQRGSSYEQYF. The CDR3 DNA follows: TGTGCCAGCAGCGTAGGCCAGCGGGGTAGCTCCTACGAGCAGTACTTC.

The J gene is TRBJ2-7, the V gene TRBV12-3 or TRBV12-4, with D uncertain. This CDR3 contains 15 residues. V lost 5 bases, J lost 2 bases, and 16 bases lay in between. The DNA for the CDR3 is TGTGCCAGCAGTCCTCCCGGCTCTACGACCTACGAGCAGTACTTC. Encoded protein: CASSPPGSTTYEQYF.

The chain links TRBV2 to TRBJ2-7; 10 bases are a match to TRBD2. Looked up from germline, CDR1 is SNHLY and CDR2 is FYNNEI. With 0 bases clipped from V and 4 bases from J, the junction kept 3 bases outside the gene matches. The length of the CDR3 is 15 residues. This chain's CDR3 is CASSEASGGAYEQYF. CDR3 nucleotide sequence: TGTGCCAGCAGTGAAGCAAGCGGGGGGGCTTACGAGCAGTACTTC.

The chain couples TRBV7-2 to TRBJ2-3; TRBD2 aligns across 9 bases. With V trimmed by 3 bases and J by 6 bases, 10 bases remained unmatched. The CDR3 is made up of 16 amino acids. Germline CDR1 and CDR2: SGHTA and FQGNSA. CDR3 nucleotide sequence: TGTGCCAGCAGCTTGGGGCGGGGGGGCCGCAGGGATACGCAGTATTTT. Amino acid sequence: CASSLGRGGRRDTQYF.

The chain links TRBV5-1 to TRBJ1-2, with D unclear. V lost 3 bases to trimming and J lost 6 bases, with 15 bases between them. Germline assignment: CDR1 SGHRS and CDR2 YFSETQ. The CDR3 has 14 residues. CDR3 nucleotides: TGCGCCAGCAGCTGGATCGGCAGTCCGGATGGCTACACCTTC. Translation gives CASSWIGSPDGYTF.

V gene TRBV3-1 combines with J gene TRBJ2-4; D tentatively fits TRBD1 or TRBD2 (6 bases each). V was clipped by 1 base and J by 0 bases, with 13 bases between them. This CDR3 has 17 amino acids. CDR1 and CDR2 from the germline V gene are LGHDT and YNNKEL (reference sequence). The chain's CDR3 is CASSQVGGSLAKNIQYF. The CDR3, as DNA: TGTGCCAGCAGCCAAGTGGGGGGCAGCCTAGCCAAAAACATTCAGTACTTC. The full variable domain, in which reference TRBV3-1 and TRBJ2-4 provide the parts outside the CDR3, is DTAVSQTPKYLVTQMGNDKSIKCEQNLGHDTMYWYKQDSKKFLKIMFSYNNKELIINETVPNRFSPKSPDKAHLNLHINSLELGDSAVYFCASSQVGGSLAKNIQYFGAGTRLSVL.

This clonotype was observed many times. V and J are TRBV20-1 and TRBJ1-5; the D gene is possibly TRBD1 (5 bases). The CDR3 has 14 residues. The V end lost 5 bases, the J end lost 1 base, and 12 bases lay between the germline ends. The germline gives CDR1 DFQATT, CDR2 SNEGSKA (reference sequence). CDR3 DNA: TGCAGTGCTTCCCAGGGTGGGAGCAATCAGCCCCAGCATTTT. It codes for CSASQGGSNQPQHF.

This chain joins TRBV19 and TRBJ2-1; 8 bases fit TRBD2. From germline, CDR1 is LNHDA and CDR2 SQIVND (reference sequence). This CDR3 comprises 15 residues. V dropped 7 bases and J dropped 4; count of bases not matched to a gene: 9. The CDR3 DNA follows: TGTGCCAGTACCATCAGCGGGGGTAATTACAATGAGCAGTTCTTC. It codes for CASTISGGNYNEQFF.

This clonotype was detected only a few times. This rearrangement joins TRBV2 to TRBJ2-5; 11 bases match TRBD2. The CDR3 has 21 residues. Germline loops: CDR1 SNHLY, CDR2 FYNNEI. J lost 5 bases, V lost 6 bases, and 26 bases had no gene match. The CDR3 DNA sequence: TGTGCCAGCAGAATCCCCCCTTCTAGCGGGGGGCGAACGGGGCTTTCGGAGACCCAGTACTTC. It codes for CASRIPPSSGGRTGLSETQYF.

The chain joins TRBV20-1 to TRBJ2-5; D possibly corresponds to TRBD2 (7 bases). Germline values: CDR1 DFQATT, CDR2 SNEGSKA (reference sequence). The V end was cut by 6 bases, the J end by 6 bases, with 26 bases between. This CDR3 has 16 residues. The CDR3 DNA follows: TGCAGTGCCCCTGCCTGGGGGGGGGCGGTTGGAAAGACCCAGTACTTC. This codes for CSAPAWGGAVGKTQYF.

In its sample, this clonotype was seen once. J is TRBJ1-2 and V is TRBV3-1, with unresolved D. Germline V gives CDR1 LGHDT, CDR2 YNNKEL (reference sequence). V was cut by 1 base and J by 8 bases, with 8 bases left in between. The CDR3 contains 12 residues. Written as DNA, the CDR3 is TGTGCCAGCAGCCAAGGACAAAGCGGCTACACCTTC. It is translated as CASSQGQSGYTF.

The chain uses TRBV2 and TRBJ1-6, with D tentatively TRBD1 (6 bases). V dropped 5 bases and J dropped 5 bases, with 16 bases sitting between them. Germline V lookup: CDR1 SNHLY, CDR2 FYNNEI. The CDR3 has 16 amino acids. The CDR3 DNA reads as TGTGCCAGCAGTAAGGCAGGGGCACGCCATAATTCACCCCTCCACTTT. It is translated as CASSKAGARHNSPLHF.

This clonotype qualifies as medium-sized. This chain uses TRBV5-1 with TRBJ2-1; the D is unclear. The CDR3 extends over 13 amino acids. Germline V gene data show CDR1 as SGHRS and CDR2 as YFSETQ. Between the trimmed V and J ends, which lost 1 base and 6 bases, there was a span of 8 bases. The CDR3 region is CASSLILGNEQFF. DNA for the CDR3: TGCGCCAGCAGCTTGATCCTAGGCAATGAGCAGTTCTTC.

This clonotype came up a few times. This chain's CDR3 is CASSQGQSPSTDTQYF. The CDR3 DNA is TGCGCCAGCAGCCAAGGACAGTCCCCTAGCACAGATACGCAGTATTTT. This rearrangement joins TRBV4-3 to TRBJ2-3; TRBD1 is a possible D gene (5 bases). The V gene lost 1 base and the J gene lost 0 bases, with 11 bases spanning the gap. This CDR3 region has 16 residues. Germline CDR1 LGHNA, CDR2 YSLEER.

The chain carries TRBV7-2 and TRBJ2-7, with D tentatively TRBD1 or TRBD2 (5 bases each). V lost 3 bases to trimming and J lost 7 bases, with 16 bases between them. The CDR3 runs 14 residues. Per germline, CDR1 SGHTA and CDR2 FQGNSA. CDR3 amino acids: CASSFHRGPQEQYF. In DNA, the CDR3 is TGTGCCAGCAGCTTCCACCGGGGCCCCCAAGAGCAGTACTTC.

The sample holds a few counts of this clonotype. The chain uses TRBV20-1 and TRBJ1-5, with TRBD1 matching 7 bases. The CDR3 loop spans 15 amino acids. After removal of 1 base from V and 5 bases from J, the junction contained 8 bases not matched to a gene. Germline V gene data show CDR1 as DFQATT and CDR2 as SNEGSKA (reference sequence). The CDR3 region is CSARGRQGRDQPQHF. The CDR3 bases are TGCAGTGCTAGAGGACGACAGGGTCGGGATCAGCCCCAGCATTTT.

The chain uses TRBV7-3 and TRBJ1-2; unclear D gene. Trimming cost V 2 bases and J 3 bases, with 13 bases left between them. CDR3 size: 15 residues. Per the germline V gene, CDR1 is SGHTA and CDR2 is FQGTGA. DNA for the CDR3: TGTGCCAGCAGCTTACTAGCTGTCCCCGACTATGGCTACACCTTC. As protein: CASSLLAVPDYGYTF.

The table lists this clonotype with a few counts. J is TRBJ1-2 and V is TRBV30, with no clear D. Germline V lookup: CDR1 GTSNPN, CDR2 SVGIG (reference sequence). The CDR3 sequence is 15 residues long. Trimming shortened V by 0 bases and J by 4 bases, and 15 bases separated the two germline ends. The CDR3 sequence is CAWSVSLGSTYGYTF. For the CDR3, the DNA is TGTGCCTGGAGTGTGAGCCTGGGATCAACCTATGGCTACACCTTC.

This chain uses TRBV6-1 with TRBJ2-1; 12 positions agree with TRBD2. The CDR3 loop spans 14 amino acids. The germline CDR1 and CDR2 sequences are MNHNS and SASEGT. V dropped 9 bases and J dropped 4; count of bases not matched to a gene: 4. Here the CDR3 reads CASLTSGGYNEQFF. The DNA for the CDR3 is TGTGCCAGTTTGACTAGCGGGGGTTACAATGAGCAGTTCTTC.

The rearrangement uses TRBV6-6 and TRBJ2-3; 9 bases fit TRBD2. The CDR3 has 17 residues. Germline CDR1 is MNHNY and CDR2 is SVGAGI (reference sequence). Losses at the gene ends were 6 bases for V and 6 bases for J; bases not matched to a gene: 16. Written as DNA, the CDR3 is TGTGCCAGCAGACCAGGGGTGGCGGGGGGGCCGCGGGATACGCAGTATTTT. Translation gives CASRPGVAGGPRDTQYF.

The J gene is TRBJ2-7, the V gene TRBV20-1; 9 nucleotides align to TRBD1. The germline V gene has CDR1 DFQATT and CDR2 SNEGSKA (reference sequence). J was trimmed by 5 bases and V by 6 bases; bases with no gene match: 14. CDR3 length: 15 amino acids. CDR3 loop: CSAPYGGTGHDEQYF. CDR3 bases: TGCAGTGCGCCCTACGGGGGGACAGGGCATGACGAGCAGTACTTC.